Shown below are 7 T cell receptor beta chains from a single sample sequenced in a study of shared clonotypes between healthy human individuals. Libraries were prepared by immunoSEQ multiplex PCR; TCRdb keeps only in-frame clonotypes and omits some of them. This table holds about 680,000 clones, about 90% found once. Naive CD8 cells comprised CD45RO-negative, CCR7-positively selected cells, excluding terminally differentiated effector memory CD45RA+ cells. The sample consisted of naive CD8+ T cells sorted from blood. The receptors here all came from a man aged 30-40 years in good health.

The sample holds one count of this clone. This chain uses TRBV9 with TRBJ2-1; 8 positions agree with TRBD2. Germline V gene sequence: CDR1 SGDLS, CDR2 YYNGEE. Unmatched junction bases numbered 13, after V lost 0 bases and J lost 8 bases. CDR3 size: 17 residues. This CDR3 reads CASSVGLAGPALDEQFF. CDR3 DNA sequence: TGTGCCAGCAGCGTAGGGCTAGCGGGCCCTGCGTTGGATGAGCAGTTCTTC.

The J gene is TRBJ1-1, the V gene TRBV4-3; D remains ambiguous. V was cut by 4 bases and J by 7 bases, with 13 bases left in between. The CDR3 has 13 amino acids. The V gene's germline CDR1 is LGHNA and CDR2 YSLEER. CDR3 coding DNA: TGCGCCAGCAGCCGGGGTGGGCCAAGTGAAGCTTTCTTT. Translation gives CASSRGGPSEAFF.

The chain couples TRBV7-3 to TRBJ2-1; D possibly uses TRBD1 or TRBD2 (5 bases each). The germline gives CDR1 SGHTA, CDR2 FQGTGA. Trimming took off 5 bases at V and 10 bases at J, with 18 bases between the two ends. The CDR3 is made up of 14 amino acids. The CDR3 sequence: CASSVLANKGEQFF. The CDR3 bases are TGTGCCAGCAGCGTATTAGCGAACAAGGGGGAGCAGTTCTTC.

This chain joins TRBV7-9 and TRBJ2-1; maybe TRBD2 (5 bases). Germline lookup yields CDR1 SEHNR and CDR2 FQNEAQ (reference sequence). With 1 base removed from V and 5 bases from J, the gap between germline ends came to 12 bases. The CDR3 consists of 15 residues. CDR3: CASSLGGSIDNEQFF. The DNA for the CDR3 is TGTGCCAGCAGCTTAGGAGGGTCTATTGACAATGAGCAGTTCTTC.

V gene TRBV7-9 combines with J gene TRBJ1-3; no firm D call. V shed 8 bases and J shed 3 bases, with 17 bases lying between them. The CDR3 is made up of 15 amino acids. Germline loops: CDR1 SEHNR, CDR2 FQNEAQ (reference sequence). The CDR3 loop is CASPRLRERGNTIYF. The CDR3 DNA is TGTGCCAGCCCACGGCTTAGGGAACGTGGAAACACCATATATTTT.

The V call is TRBV10-3, the J call TRBJ2-7; 8 bases fit TRBD2. Germline V gene sequence: CDR1 ENHRY, CDR2 SYGVKD. After removal of 3 bases from V and 3 bases from J, the junction contained 4 bases not matched to a gene. The CDR3 has 14 residues. The CDR3 loop reads CAISEPGGLYEQYF. CDR3 bases: TGTGCCATCAGTGAACCGGGAGGGCTCTACGAGCAGTACTTC.

The chain combines TRBV19 with TRBJ2-7; 9 bases match TRBD2. The CDR3 runs to 17 residues. Germline trimming cut 4 bases from V and 2 bases from J; bases unmatched to any gene: 12. CDR1 and CDR2 (germline): LNHDA, SQIVND (reference sequence). The CDR3 protein is CASSTGLARQGPYEQYF. DNA of the CDR3: TGTGCCAGTAGTACCGGACTAGCGAGACAAGGGCCCTACGAGCAGTACTTC.